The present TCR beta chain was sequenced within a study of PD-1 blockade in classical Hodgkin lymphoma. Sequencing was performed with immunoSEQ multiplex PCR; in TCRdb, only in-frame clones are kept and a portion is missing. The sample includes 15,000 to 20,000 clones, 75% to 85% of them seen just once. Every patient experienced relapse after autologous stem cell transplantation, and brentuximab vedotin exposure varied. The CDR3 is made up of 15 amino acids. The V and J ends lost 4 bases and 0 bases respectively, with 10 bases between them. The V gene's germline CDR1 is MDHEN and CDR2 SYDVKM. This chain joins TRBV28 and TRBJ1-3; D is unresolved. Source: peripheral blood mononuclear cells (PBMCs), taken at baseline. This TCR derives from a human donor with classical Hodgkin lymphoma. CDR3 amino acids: CASSYTSNSGNTIYF. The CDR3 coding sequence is TGTGCCAGCAGTTATACCTCCAACTCTGGAAACACCATATATTTT.